These 8 T cell receptor beta chains came from one sample sequenced in a study of graft-versus-host responses after intestinal transplantation. Using immunoSEQ multiplex PCR, the repertoire was profiled, and TCRdb retains in-frame clones only, with some absent. The table has tens of thousands of clones, roughly four fifths seen once; the top ten hold just over 0.9%. These receptors lack a known antigen. The sequencing here drew on unstimulated CD8+ T cells sorted from spleen or lymph node cells, taken before transplant. The origin of the receptors is a human donor who was the organ donor for an intestinal transplant.

This chain connects TRBV5-6 to TRBJ2-5; TRBD1 might be the D (5 bases). CDR1 SGHDT and CDR2 YYEEEE come from the germline V gene. The length of the CDR3 is 13 residues. V was trimmed by 0 bases and J by 6 bases, leaving 9 bases between them. The CDR3 region is CASSLGGHQTQYF. In DNA form, the CDR3 reads TGTGCCAGCAGCTTGGGCGGACACCAGACCCAGTACTTC.

The rearrangement joins TRBV13 to TRBJ2-3; D is unclear. The CDR3 consists of 14 residues. Germline CDR1 is PRHDT and CDR2 is FYEKMQ (reference sequence). Trimming shortened V by 3 bases and J by 4 bases, and 11 bases separated the two germline ends. The CDR3 DNA sequence: TGTGCCAGCAGCTTTGCCGGCTACGCAGATACGCAGTATTTT. It translates to CASSFAGYADTQYF.

This clone was recorded a few times. This rearrangement joins TRBV27 to TRBJ2-4; 9 positions match TRBD2. V shed 5 bases, J shed 2 bases, and the junction held 7 bases outside the gene matches. This CDR3 comprises 16 residues. Germline-derived CDR1 and CDR2 are MNHEY and SMNVEV (reference sequence). This CDR3 is CASSLQAGGSKNIQYF. The CDR3 coding sequence is TGTGCCAGCAGTCTCCAGGCGGGAGGGTCCAAAAACATTCAGTACTTC.

This chain connects TRBV7-9 to TRBJ2-7; possible D gene TRBD1, 6 bases. The germline V gene encodes CDR1 SEHNR and CDR2 FQNEAQ (reference sequence). Trimming stripped 5 bases from V and 9 bases from J, with 23 bases between. This CDR3 contains 15 residues. The CDR3 region is CASSTPANEGVVQYF. The CDR3 DNA is TGTGCCAGCAGCACACCGGCGAATGAGGGGGTGGTGCAGTACTTC.

The rearrangement links TRBV9 to TRBJ2-3; 14 bases align to TRBD2. Trimming cost V 4 bases and J 8 bases; bases outside gene matches: 12. Germline V gives CDR1 SGDLS, CDR2 YYNGEE. The length of the CDR3 is 17 residues. CDR3 in amino acids: CASSPTGTSGRKGTQYF. CDR3 coding DNA: TGTGCCAGCAGCCCAACGGGGACTAGCGGGAGAAAGGGTACGCAGTATTTT. Full variable domain (remainder filled in from reference TRBV9 and TRBJ2-3): DSGVTQTPKHLITATGQRVTLRCSPRSGDLSVYWYQQSLDQGLQFLIQYYNGEERAKGNILERFSAQQFPDLHSELNLSSLELGDSALYFCASSPTGTSGRKGTQYFGPGTRLTVL.

This clone appeared once. V gene TRBV18 combines with J gene TRBJ2-3, with 10 positions matching TRBD1. This CDR3 region has 15 residues. Germline trimming cut 5 bases from V and 5 bases from J; bases unmatched to any gene: 7. The germline V gene has CDR1 KGHSH and CDR2 LQKENI. CDR3 loop: CASSSPGQGIDTQYF. The CDR3, as DNA: TGTGCCAGCTCATCCCCGGGACAGGGGATAGATACGCAGTATTTT.

This rearrangement joins TRBV30 to TRBJ2-1; D unclear. CDR1 and CDR2 from the germline V gene are GTSNPN and SVGIG (reference sequence). V lost 3 bases and J lost 6, with 9 bases in between. The CDR3 covers 12 residues. CDR3 in amino acids: CAWSSGTNEQFF. CDR3 DNA sequence: TGTGCCTGGAGCTCAGGAACCAATGAGCAGTTCTTC. The variable domain in full, completed from reference TRBV30 and TRBJ2-1, reads SQTIHQWPATLVQPVGSPLSLECTVEGTSNPNLYWYRQAAGRGLQLLFYSVGIGQISSEVPQNLSASRPQDRQFILSSKKLLLSDSGFYLCAWSSGTNEQFFGPGTRLTVL.

This clone was found a few times. This chain joins TRBV6-1 and TRBJ1-2; 8 bases match TRBD1. Germline assignment: CDR1 MNHNS and CDR2 SASEGT. V shed 1 base, J shed 5 bases, and the junction held 6 bases outside the gene matches. CDR3 size: 15 residues. CDR3 DNA: TGTGCCAGCAGTGAAGAACCGGGACAGGATTATGGCTACACCTTC. Its translation is CASSEEPGQDYGYTF.